Reported below is one T cell receptor (beta chain). Its cognate antigen is unknown. Both 60 Vbeta primers and 13 Jbeta primers went into the PCR. Generated by immunoSEQ multiplex PCR, the TCRdb table keeps only in-frame clones and is missing some. This sample carries 200,000 to 250,000 clones, roughly 90% of them seen once, and the ten largest clones take about 1%. The sample originates from a study of cytomegalovirus exposure and HLA in healthy donors. Study-wide points: Per published accounts, TCR beta sequences correctly predicted the HLA-A and HLA-B alleles of most subjects. TRBV6-2, TRBV6-3 and some other V segments were excluded as indistinguishable.

CDR1 and CDR2 from the germline V gene are SEHNR and FQNEAQ (reference sequence). CDR3 length: 14 amino acids. The germline V and J ends were trimmed by 2 bases and 3 bases, with 10 bases remaining between them. Each donor was nominally healthy when sampled (though unrecorded immune exposures were likely). This chain uses TRBV7-9 with TRBJ1-2; D gene ambiguous. This TCR derives from a woman aged 18-29 years in good health and CMV-seronegative. Sequencing input: PBMCs. In nucleotides, the CDR3 is TGTGCCAGCAGCTTAAGTCCCGGGGACTATGGCTACACCTTC. Amino acid sequence: CASSLSPGDYGYTF.